This T cell receptor (beta chain) comes out of a study of blood T cell repertoires in COVID-19. The CDR3 consists of 15 residues. Germline-derived CDR1 and CDR2 are SGHNT and YYREEE (reference sequence). The germline V and J ends were trimmed by 0 bases and 3 bases, with 12 bases remaining between them. TCRdb keeps only in-frame clones here, not all; method: immunoSEQ multiplex PCR. Among roughly 140,000 clones, about 86% were seen once, and the ten largest hold around 8%. The chain has TRBV5-4 and TRBJ1-1; D not resolved. Sequencing was performed on peripheral blood. This clonotype originated in a human donor in a cohort sampled during active COVID-19. CDR3 sequence (DNA): TGTGCCAGCAGCTTGGGGCCCCTGTTGGACACTGAAGCTTTCTTT. Amino acids: CASSLGPLLDTEAFF.